This TCR delta chain was captured by sequencing in a study of Vδ1+ human thymocytes. Points from the study as a whole: Thymic TRG and TRD repertoires appeared highly polyclonal, with Gaussian CDR3 length distributions. Many TRG clonotypes were shared between donors; TRD repertoires were essentially private.

This clone was found a few times. Its antigen remains unidentified. The CDR3 has 20 amino acids. With 4 bases clipped from V and 0 bases from J, the junction kept 19 bases outside the gene matches. Germline-derived CDR1 and CDR2 are TSWWSYY and QGS. Extracted RNA was reverse transcribed into cDNA. CDR3 amplicons came from multiplex PCR with pooled V-gene forward and constant-region reverse primers. TCRdb ran CATT on the multiplex PCR reads. The sample includes 23,000 or so delta-chain clones, 29% of them seen just once. Source material: Vdelta1+ gamma-delta thymocytes from the thymus. The subset denotes: FACS-sorted CD3+ TCRalphabeta- TCRVdelta1+ TCRVdelta2- thymocytes. The sequence was collected from a boy under two years old who had congenital heart surgery. V usage is TRDV1 and J usage is TRDJ1; 8 positions match TRDD3. The CDR3 loop is CALGALRRGYRPDYTDKLIF. The CDR3 DNA sequence: TGTGCTCTTGGGGCCCTACGCCGGGGATACCGGCCCGATTACACCGATAAACTCATCTTT.